Sequencing of this T cell receptor (beta chain) was carried out in a study of blood T cell repertoires in COVID-19. Looking at the study overall: Researchers got acute and convalescent COVID-19 samples from the United States, Italy and Spain. The analysed material was cDNA or gDNA that came from T cells, B-cell-depleted T cells, or PBMCs.

After removal of 4 bases from V and 8 bases from J, the junction contained 7 bases not matched to a gene. The CDR3 sequence is 15 residues long. The germline CDR1 and CDR2 sequences are LNHDA and SQIVND (reference sequence). Per the original data handling: Nucleated cell number was recorded as an estimate derived from reference gene primer amplification. Repertoires were generated with immunoSEQ multiplex PCR, while TCRdb's copy carries only in-frame clones and drops some. V and J calls and clone size are copied from that table; D and trimming were computed from the DNA. The sample contains 150,000 or so clones, 75% to 85% of which appear only once.

The specimen was peripheral blood. The chain employs TRBV19 and TRBJ2-2; 10 bases are shared with TRBD1. The receptor was derived from a woman aged 80 or over with active or convalescent COVID-19. As DNA, the CDR3 is TGTGCCAGTAGTACGTATGACAGGGGGCGAGGGGAGCTGTTTTTT. It is translated as CASSTYDRGRGELFF.